The 31 T cell receptor beta chains below all came from one sample that was sequenced in a study of cytomegalovirus exposure and HLA in healthy donors. Both 60 Vbeta primers and 13 Jbeta primers went into the PCR. Libraries were prepared by immunoSEQ multiplex PCR; TCRdb keeps only in-frame clonotypes and omits some of them. The sample shows 130,000 or so clones, around 75% of them seen only once. What was sequenced was PBMCs. These receptors came from a man between 40 and 49 years old in good health and CMV-seronegative.

The chain carries TRBV9 and TRBJ1-4, with 11 bases fitting TRBD1. This CDR3 contains 16 residues. The germline V gene encodes CDR1 SGDLS and CDR2 YYNGEE. Trimming removed 0 bases from V and 6 bases from J; junction bases left unmatched: 4. CDR3 amino acids: CASSVERDRGDEKLFF. CDR3 DNA sequence: TGTGCCAGCAGCGTAGAGCGGGACAGGGGGGATGAAAAACTGTTTTTT. The full variable domain, rest sourced from reference TRBV9 and TRBJ1-4, is DSGVTQTPKHLITATGQRVTLRCSPRSGDLSVYWYQQSLDQGLQFLIQYYNGEERAKGNILERFSAQQFPDLHSELNLSSLELGDSALYFCASSVERDRGDEKLFFGSGTQLSVL.

The sample holds one count of this clone. The genes are TRBV4-1 and TRBJ2-5; weak D call: TRBD1 (6 bases). The CDR3 contains 15 residues. Germline values: CDR1 MGHRA, CDR2 YSYEKL. The V gene lost 1 base and the J gene lost 5 bases, with 14 bases spanning the gap. CDR3 bases: TGCGCCAGCAGCCAAGTGGGACCAAGGGGGGAGACCCAGTACTTC. Amino acid sequence: CASSQVGPRGETQYF.

The chain couples TRBV27 to TRBJ1-2; 9 bases match TRBD1. With V trimmed by 5 bases and J by 0 bases, 13 bases remained unmatched. This CDR3 has 18 residues. The germline gives CDR1 MNHEY, CDR2 SMNVEV (reference sequence). CDR3 loop: CASSTHRTGAKTNYGYTF. CDR3 coding DNA: TGTGCCAGCAGTACTCATCGGACAGGGGCTAAAACTAACTATGGCTACACCTTC.

The rearrangement joins TRBV14 to TRBJ1-2; 9 bases are a match to TRBD1. The CDR3 runs to 17 residues. CDR1 and CDR2 from the germline V gene are SGHDN and FVKESK. V trimming: 5 bases; J trimming: 1 base; junction bases outside the gene matches: 11. The CDR3 DNA follows: TGTGCCAGCAGCACCGCCGGGACAGGGCCTGATAACTATGGCTACACCTTC. It is translated as CASSTAGTGPDNYGYTF.

The genes are TRBV4-2 and TRBJ2-1; the match to TRBD2 covers 9 bases. Germline V gene sequence: CDR1 LGHNA, CDR2 YNFKEQ. This CDR3 is built from 17 residues. V gave up 0 bases and J gave up 2 bases; unmatched junction bases: 5. DNA of the CDR3: TGTGCCAGCAGCCAAGAACCAGCGGGGGGAACCTACAATGAGCAGTTCTTC. Translating gives CASSQEPAGGTYNEQFF.

CDR3 nucleotides: TGTGCCTGGAGTGCTCGGGCGGGGTCTGGAAACACCATATATTTT. Amino acids: CAWSARAGSGNTIYF. The chain employs TRBV30 and TRBJ1-3; the D is unclear. Looked up from germline, CDR1 is GTSNPN and CDR2 is SVGIG (reference sequence). This CDR3 region has 15 residues. V was trimmed by 1 base and J by 1 base, leaving 11 bases between them.

The CDR3 DNA is TGTGCCAGTAGAGCCCCAGGTACCTACGAGCAGTACTTC. It translates to CASRAPGTYEQYF. The J gene is TRBJ2-7, the V gene TRBV19; no clear D. V lost 6 bases to trimming and J lost 2 bases, with 11 bases between them. This CDR3 contains 13 residues. From germline, CDR1 is LNHDA and CDR2 SQIVND (reference sequence).

V and J are TRBV6-4 and TRBJ2-1; perhaps TRBD2 as D (5 bases). V dropped 4 bases and J dropped 1 base, with 8 bases sitting between them. Germline V gene data show CDR1 as MRHNA and CDR2 as SNTAGT. The CDR3 sequence is 14 residues long. CDR3 nucleotide sequence: TGTGCCAGCAGTGCAAGAGGGTCCTACAATGAGCAGTTCTTC. Translating it yields CASSARGSYNEQFF.

The rearrangement joins TRBV19 to TRBJ2-7; perhaps TRBD1 as D (7 bases). This CDR3 contains 13 residues. V gave up 6 bases and J gave up 3 bases, with 12 bases separating them. Germline CDR1 is LNHDA and CDR2 is SQIVND (reference sequence). Here the CDR3 reads CASRGRGDYEQYF. The CDR3 DNA reads TGTGCCAGTAGGGGCAGGGGGGACTACGAGCAGTACTTC.

The chain carries TRBV6-5 and TRBJ1-1, with D possibly TRBD1 on 5 matching bases. Looked up from germline, CDR1 is MNHEY and CDR2 is SVGAGI. V lost 2 bases and J lost 6, with 16 bases in between. This CDR3 spans 15 amino acids. The CDR3 DNA reads as TGTGCCAGCAGTTACCGGGCGGGGCGCGACCCTGAAGCTTTCTTT. It yields the protein CASSYRAGRDPEAFF.

The chain recombines TRBV27 with TRBJ2-7; 14 nucleotides align to TRBD2. V shed 3 bases, J shed 7 bases, and the junction held 5 bases outside the gene matches. Germline CDR1 MNHEY, CDR2 SMNVEV (reference sequence). This CDR3 contains 15 residues. CDR3 in DNA: TGTGCCAGCAGTTTGACCGGGACTAGCGGGGGTGAGCAGTACTTC. Translation: CASSLTGTSGGEQYF.

The chain links TRBV6-5 to TRBJ2-3; TRBD1 matches 10 bases. V gave up 0 bases and J gave up 4 bases; unmatched junction bases: 1. Germline V lookup: CDR1 MNHEY, CDR2 SVGAGI. This CDR3 is built from 15 residues. CDR3: CASSYSGTGADTQYF. The CDR3 DNA is TGTGCCAGCAGTTACTCTGGGACAGGGGCAGATACGCAGTATTTT.

The gene calls are TRBV7-6 and TRBJ1-1; D might be TRBD1 (5 bases). Trimming cost V 1 base and J 9 bases, with 9 bases left between them. CDR3 size: 12 residues. Per the germline V gene, CDR1 is SGHVS and CDR2 is FNYEAQ. The DNA for the CDR3 is TGTGCCAGCAGCTTAGAACGGGGGAAAGCTTTCTTT. It specifies CASSLERGKAFF.

The chain links TRBV2 to TRBJ2-1; no definite D call. With 8 bases removed from V and 5 bases from J, the gap between germline ends came to 13 bases. Germline lookup yields CDR1 SNHLY and CDR2 FYNNEI. There are 13 residues in the CDR3. The CDR3 coding sequence is TGTGCCAGCGCCGCGACACGAAACAATGAGCAGTTCTTC. Its translation is CASAATRNNEQFF.

This chain uses TRBV27 with TRBJ1-2; 12 bases are shared with TRBD1. Germline V CDR1 and CDR2: MNHEY, SMNVEV (reference sequence). Trimming cost V 2 bases and J 8 bases; bases outside gene matches: 21. CDR3 length: 20 amino acids. This CDR3 is CASSLRGTGGSRGGESGYTF. The CDR3 DNA is TGTGCCAGCAGTTTAAGAGGGACAGGGGGCAGCAGGGGCGGGGAAAGCGGCTACACCTTC.

This rearrangement joins TRBV5-8 to TRBJ1-6, with 8 bases identical to TRBD1. Trimming removed 3 bases from V and 6 bases from J; junction bases left unmatched: 8. This CDR3 is built from 16 residues. The V gene's germline CDR1 is SGHTS and CDR2 YDEGEE. Here the CDR3 reads CASSWRDRNLNSPLHF. The CDR3 DNA reads as TGTGCCAGCAGCTGGAGGGACAGGAACCTTAATTCACCCCTCCACTTT. The full variable domain, rest sourced from reference TRBV5-8 and TRBJ1-6, is EAGVTQSPTHLIKTRGQQATLRCSPISGHTSVYWYQQALGLGLQFLLWYDEGEERNRGNFPPRFSGRQFPNYSSELNVNALELEDSALYLCASSWRDRNLNSPLHFGNGTRLTVT.

This clone was picked up a small number of times. This chain links TRBV28 with TRBJ2-4, with D perhaps matching TRBD1 (5 bases). Germline V gene lookup returns CDR1 MDHEN and CDR2 SYDVKM. The germline V and J ends were trimmed by 6 bases and 0 bases, with 6 bases remaining between them. The CDR3 totals 13 residues. The DNA of the CDR3 is TGTGCCAGCAGGGACATAGCCAAAAACATTCAGTACTTC. Its translation: CASRDIAKNIQYF.

Written as DNA, the CDR3 is TGTGCCAGCAGCGTAAACAGGGGGTTCGACACTGAAGCTTTCTTT. Residues: CASSVNRGFDTEAFF. This chain uses TRBV7-9 with TRBJ1-1; TRBD1 matches 8 bases. J gave up 3 bases and V 5 bases, and 8 bases lay outside the gene matches. Per the germline V gene, CDR1 is SEHNR and CDR2 is FQNEAQ (reference sequence). This CDR3 is built from 15 residues.

The chain links TRBV5-6 to TRBJ2-1, with TRBD1 matching over 10 bases. CDR1 is SGHDT, CDR2 YYEEEE, per germline. This CDR3 is 16 amino acids long. The ends lost 1 base at V and 7 bases at J; junction bases unmatched: 8. CDR3 residues: CASSLKTGTGVNEQFF. The DNA of the CDR3 is TGTGCCAGCAGCTTGAAAACCGGGACAGGGGTAAATGAGCAGTTCTTC. Based on the CDR3 plus reference TRBV5-6 and TRBJ2-1, the full variable domain is DAGVTQSPTHLIKTRGQQVTLRCSPKSGHDTVSWYQQALGQGPQFIFQYYEEEERQRGNFPDRFSGHQFPNYSSELNVNALLLGDSALYLCASSLKTGTGVNEQFFGPGTRLTVL.

In its sample, this clone was seen a few times. The V and J genes are TRBV6-1 and TRBJ2-7, with TRBD1 as a possible D gene (6 bases). The germline CDR1 and CDR2 sequences are MNHNS and SASEGT. V lost 5 bases, J lost 6 bases, and 14 bases lay in between. CDR3 length: 13 residues. Here the CDR3 DNA reads TGTGCCAGCAGTACCACAGGGTGGGGCGAGCAGTACTTC. It specifies CASSTTGWGEQYF.

The chain joins TRBV5-5 to TRBJ1-2; D is possibly TRBD1 (5 bases). The CDR3 contains 17 residues. CDR1 and CDR2 (germline): SGHKS, YYEKEE (reference sequence). With 0 bases removed from V and 1 base from J, the gap between germline ends came to 16 bases. The CDR3 spells CASSLVGQGPLNYGYTF. The CDR3 DNA reads as TGTGCCAGCAGCTTGGTAGGGCAGGGCCCTCTTAACTATGGCTACACCTTC.

The CDR3 loop reads CASRNIAGGQETQYF. The CDR3, as DNA: TGTGCCAGCAGAAATATAGCGGGGGGGCAAGAGACCCAGTACTTC. This chain uses TRBV2 with TRBJ2-5; TRBD2 agrees at 11 bases. CDR1 SNHLY and CDR2 FYNNEI come from the germline V gene. Germline trimming cut 6 bases from V and 2 bases from J; bases unmatched to any gene: 5. The CDR3 has 15 residues.

This clone was observed a handful of times. The CDR3 reads CASRRDTSSYEQYF. The CDR3 coding sequence is TGTGCCAGCAGACGGGACACAAGCTCCTACGAGCAGTACTTC. The chain has TRBV2 and TRBJ2-7; D possibly corresponds to TRBD1 (6 bases). V lost 6 bases and J 0 bases, leaving 12 bases between the germline ends. The germline gives CDR1 SNHLY, CDR2 FYNNEI. There are 14 residues in the CDR3.

The chain uses TRBV7-3 and TRBJ2-5, with D perhaps matching TRBD1 (6 bases). The CDR3 contains 14 residues. The V gene lost 1 base and the J gene lost 5 bases, with 11 bases spanning the gap. The germline V gene encodes CDR1 SGHTA and CDR2 FQGTGA. CDR3 DNA sequence: TGTGCCAGCAGCTTAATTCCTAGGGGGGAGACCCAGTACTTC. The encoded protein is CASSLIPRGETQYF. The complete variable domain, with remaining parts taken from reference TRBV7-3 and TRBJ2-5, reads GAGVSQTPSNKVTEKGKYVELRCDPISGHTALYWYRQSLGQGPEFLIYFQGTGAADDSGLPNDRFFAVRPEGSVSTLKIQRTERGDSAVYLCASSLIPRGETQYFGPGTRLLVL.

V and J are TRBV4-1 and TRBJ2-5; D uncertain. The DNA matches TRBJ2-7 better at its end, which makes the J call doubtful. CDR1 and CDR2 from the germline V gene are MGHRA and YSYEKL. The CDR3 loop spans 11 amino acids. CDR3 sequence (DNA): TGCGCCAGCAGCCAAGACCGCGAGCAGTACTTC. Translating it yields CASSQDREQYF.

The chain recombines TRBV7-9 with TRBJ1-5; 9 bases are a match to TRBD1. This CDR3 comprises 13 residues. The V segment lost 5 bases and the J segment 9 bases; nucleotides outside the gene matches: 5. Germline CDR1 is SEHNR and CDR2 is FQNEAQ (reference sequence). The CDR3 sequence: CASSAGQGRPQHF. The CDR3 DNA reads TGTGCCAGCAGCGCCGGACAGGGGAGGCCCCAGCATTTT. The full variable domain, its missing parts supplied by reference TRBV7-9 and TRBJ1-5, is DTGVSQNPRHKITKRGQNVTFRCDPISEHNRLYWYRQTLGQGPEFLTYFQNEAQLEKSRLLSDRFSAERPKGSFSTLEIQRTEQGDSAMYLCASSAGQGRPQHFGDGTRLSIL.

The rearrangement joins TRBV11-3 to TRBJ1-2, with 9 bases matching TRBD1. The CDR3 loop spans 18 amino acids. The V and J ends lost 5 bases and 4 bases, in that order; junction bases with no gene match: 17. Per germline, CDR1 SGHNT and CDR2 YENEEA. Here the CDR3 reads CASSPGGDRVMRPYGYTF. Written as DNA, the CDR3 is TGTGCCAGCAGCCCTGGCGGGGACAGGGTAATGAGACCCTATGGCTACACCTTC.

The gene calls are TRBV5-1 and TRBJ2-4, with D tentatively TRBD1 (6 bases). Germline CDR1 is SGHRS and CDR2 is YFSETQ. The CDR3 spans 14 residues. V gave up 2 bases and J gave up 5 bases, with 11 bases separating them. This chain's CDR3 is CASSLQGFQNIQYF. CDR3 bases: TGCGCCAGCAGCTTACAGGGTTTCCAAAACATTCAGTACTTC.

The chain employs TRBV4-1 and TRBJ1-2, with D possibly matching TRBD1 (5 bases). V lost 5 bases to trimming and J lost 0 bases, with 16 bases between them. CDR1 is MGHRA and CDR2 is YSYEKL in the germline V gene. The CDR3 consists of 16 residues. CDR3 region: CASSKAASTANYGYTF. The CDR3 DNA is TGCGCCAGCAGCAAAGCCGCTTCGACAGCTAACTATGGCTACACCTTC.

The V and J genes are TRBV14 and TRBJ2-5; D gene uncertain. CDR1 SGHDN and CDR2 FVKESK come from the germline V gene. The V end was cut by 0 bases, the J end by 0 bases, with 11 bases between. The CDR3 sequence is 16 residues long. CDR3 nucleotides: TGTGCCAGCAGCCAAGAGAAAGGCGGATACCAAGAGACCCAGTACTTC. As protein: CASSQEKGGYQETQYF.

The CDR3 spells CASSRGVNYEQYF. In DNA, the CDR3 is TGTGCCAGCAGCCGCGGGGTCAACTACGAGCAGTACTTC. The genes are TRBV5-8 and TRBJ2-7; D might be TRBD2 (6 bases). V gave up 4 bases and J gave up 3 bases, with 11 bases separating them. This CDR3 has 13 residues. Germline assignment: CDR1 SGHTS and CDR2 YDEGEE.